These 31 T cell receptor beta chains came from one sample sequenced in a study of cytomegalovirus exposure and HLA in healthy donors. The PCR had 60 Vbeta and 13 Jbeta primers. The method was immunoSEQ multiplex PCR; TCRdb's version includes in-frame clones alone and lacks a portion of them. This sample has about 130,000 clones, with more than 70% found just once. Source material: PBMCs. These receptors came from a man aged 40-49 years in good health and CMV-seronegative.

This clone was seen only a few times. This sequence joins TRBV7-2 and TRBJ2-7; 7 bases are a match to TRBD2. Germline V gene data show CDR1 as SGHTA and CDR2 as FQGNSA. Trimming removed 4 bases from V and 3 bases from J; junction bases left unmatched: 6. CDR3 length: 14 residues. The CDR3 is CASSSNGLVYEQYF. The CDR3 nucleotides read TGTGCCAGCAGCTCAAATGGACTAGTCTACGAGCAGTACTTC.

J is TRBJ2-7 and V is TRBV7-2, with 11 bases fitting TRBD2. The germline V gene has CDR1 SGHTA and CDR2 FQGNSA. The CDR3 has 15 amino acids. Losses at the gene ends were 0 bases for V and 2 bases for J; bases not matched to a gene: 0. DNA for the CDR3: TGTGCCAGCAGCTTAGCTAGCGGGGGGGCCTACGAGCAGTACTTC. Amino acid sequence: CASSLASGGAYEQYF.

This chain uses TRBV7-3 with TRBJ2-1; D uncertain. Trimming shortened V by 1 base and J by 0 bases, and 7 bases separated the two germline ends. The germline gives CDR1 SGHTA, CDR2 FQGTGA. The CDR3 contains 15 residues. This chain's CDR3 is CASSLIRSSYNEQFF. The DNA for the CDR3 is TGTGCCAGCAGCTTAATACGGAGCTCCTACAATGAGCAGTTCTTC.

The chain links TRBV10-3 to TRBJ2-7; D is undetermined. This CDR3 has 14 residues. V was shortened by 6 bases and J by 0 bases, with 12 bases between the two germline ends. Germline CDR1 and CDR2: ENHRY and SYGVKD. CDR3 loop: CAIRSAVSSYEQYF. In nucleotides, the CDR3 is TGTGCCATCAGGAGCGCTGTGAGCTCCTACGAGCAGTACTTC.

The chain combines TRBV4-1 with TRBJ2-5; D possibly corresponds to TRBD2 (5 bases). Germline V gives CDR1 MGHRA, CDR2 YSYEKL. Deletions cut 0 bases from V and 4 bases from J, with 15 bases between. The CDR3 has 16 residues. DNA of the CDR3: TGCGCCAGCAGCCAAGATCGGCTTCTCGGAGGAGAGACCCAGTACTTC. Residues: CASSQDRLLGGETQYF.

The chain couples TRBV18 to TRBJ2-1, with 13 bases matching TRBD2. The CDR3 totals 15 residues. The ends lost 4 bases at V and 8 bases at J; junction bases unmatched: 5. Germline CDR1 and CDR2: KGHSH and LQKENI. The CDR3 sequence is CASSLPGLAGYEQFF. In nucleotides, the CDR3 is TGTGCCAGCTCACTTCCGGGACTAGCGGGATATGAGCAGTTCTTC.

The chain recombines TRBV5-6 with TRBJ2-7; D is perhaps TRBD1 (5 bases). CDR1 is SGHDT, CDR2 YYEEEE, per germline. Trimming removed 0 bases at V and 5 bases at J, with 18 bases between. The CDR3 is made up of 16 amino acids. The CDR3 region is CASSLARAEKDNEQYF. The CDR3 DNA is TGTGCCAGCAGCTTGGCCCGGGCGGAAAAGGACAACGAGCAGTACTTC.

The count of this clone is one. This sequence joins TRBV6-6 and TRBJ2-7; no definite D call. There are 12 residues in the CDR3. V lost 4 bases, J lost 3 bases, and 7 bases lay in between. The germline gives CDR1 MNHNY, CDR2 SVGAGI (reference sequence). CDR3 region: CASSSTLYEQYF. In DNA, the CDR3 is TGTGCCAGCAGTTCGACTCTCTACGAGCAGTACTTC.

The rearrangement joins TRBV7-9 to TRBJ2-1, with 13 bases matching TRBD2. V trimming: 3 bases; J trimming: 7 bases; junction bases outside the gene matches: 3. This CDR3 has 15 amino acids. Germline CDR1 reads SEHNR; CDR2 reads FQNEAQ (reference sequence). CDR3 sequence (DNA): TGTGCCAGCAGCTTTACTAGCGGGAGGGGTAATGAGCAGTTCTTC. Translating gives CASSFTSGRGNEQFF.

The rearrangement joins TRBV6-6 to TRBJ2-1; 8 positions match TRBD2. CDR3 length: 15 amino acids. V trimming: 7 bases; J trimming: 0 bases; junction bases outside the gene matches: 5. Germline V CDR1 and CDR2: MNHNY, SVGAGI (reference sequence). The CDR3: CASTSGTSSYNEQFF. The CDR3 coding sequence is TGTGCCAGCACCTCCGGGACTAGCTCCTACAATGAGCAGTTCTTC.

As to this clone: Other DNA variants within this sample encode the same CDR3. CDR3 amino acids: CAISEGGDQPQHF. The CDR3 nucleotides read TGTGCCATCAGTGAGGGAGGGGATCAGCCCCAGCATTTT. The chain has TRBV10-3 and TRBJ1-5; possible D gene TRBD1, 5 bases. The CDR3 runs 13 residues. The germline V gene has CDR1 ENHRY and CDR2 SYGVKD. V was trimmed by 2 bases and J by 5 bases, leaving 7 bases between them.

CDR3 amino acids: CASSLGLGEGTEAFF. DNA for the CDR3: TGTGCCAGCAGCTTAGGGCTAGGCGAGGGCACTGAAGCTTTCTTT. This chain uses TRBV7-9 with TRBJ1-1; D gene unclear. This CDR3 is built from 15 residues. The V and J ends lost 1 base and 4 bases respectively, with 13 bases between them. From germline, CDR1 is SEHNR and CDR2 FQNEAQ (reference sequence).

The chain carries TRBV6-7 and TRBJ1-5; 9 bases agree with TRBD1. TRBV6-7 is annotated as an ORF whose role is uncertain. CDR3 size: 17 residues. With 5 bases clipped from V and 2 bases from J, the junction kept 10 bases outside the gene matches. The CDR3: CASSANRGLDGNQPQHF. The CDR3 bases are TGTGCCAGCAGTGCAAACAGGGGGCTAGATGGCAATCAGCCCCAGCATTTT.

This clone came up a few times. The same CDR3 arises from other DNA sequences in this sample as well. For the CDR3, the DNA is TGTGCCAGCAGCTTAGGACTAGCCTCCTACGAGCAGTACTTC. Translating it yields CASSLGLASYEQYF. J is TRBJ2-7 and V is TRBV7-9; 7 bases are shared with TRBD2. Germline V gives CDR1 SEHNR, CDR2 FQNEAQ (reference sequence). This CDR3 spans 14 amino acids. The V gene end was trimmed by 1 base and the J gene end by 0 bases; junction bases not matched to a gene: 0.

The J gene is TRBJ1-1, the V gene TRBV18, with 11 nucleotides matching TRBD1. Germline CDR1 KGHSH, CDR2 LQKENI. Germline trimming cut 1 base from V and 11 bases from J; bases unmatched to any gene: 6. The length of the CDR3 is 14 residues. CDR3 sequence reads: CASSPRGQGAEAFF. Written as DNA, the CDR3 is TGTGCCAGCTCACCACGAGGACAGGGGGCCGAGGCTTTCTTT.

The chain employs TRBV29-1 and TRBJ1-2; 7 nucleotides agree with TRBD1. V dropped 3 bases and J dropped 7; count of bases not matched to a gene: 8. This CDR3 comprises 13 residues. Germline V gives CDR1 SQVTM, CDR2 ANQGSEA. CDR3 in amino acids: CSVEQGELTGYTF. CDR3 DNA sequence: TGCAGCGTTGAGCAGGGGGAATTAACTGGCTACACCTTC.

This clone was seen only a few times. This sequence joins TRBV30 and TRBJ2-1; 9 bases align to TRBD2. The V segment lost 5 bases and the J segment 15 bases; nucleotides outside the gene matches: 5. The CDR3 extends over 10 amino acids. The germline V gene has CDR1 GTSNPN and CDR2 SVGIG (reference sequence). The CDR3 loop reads CAWAGTSLFF. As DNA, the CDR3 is TGTGCCTGGGCTGGGACTAGCTTGTTCTTC.

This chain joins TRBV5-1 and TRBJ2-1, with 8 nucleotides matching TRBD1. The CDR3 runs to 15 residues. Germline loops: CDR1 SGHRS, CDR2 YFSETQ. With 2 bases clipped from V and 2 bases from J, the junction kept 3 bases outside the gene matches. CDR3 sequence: CASSLRQGTYNEQFF. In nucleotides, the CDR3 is TGCGCCAGCAGCTTAAGACAGGGGACCTACAATGAGCAGTTCTTC.

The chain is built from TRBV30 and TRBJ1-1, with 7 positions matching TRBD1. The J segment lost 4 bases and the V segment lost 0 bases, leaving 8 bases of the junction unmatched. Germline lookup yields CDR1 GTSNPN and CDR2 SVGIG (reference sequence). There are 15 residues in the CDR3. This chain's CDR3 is CAWSVHTTGITEAFF. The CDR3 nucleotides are TGTGCCTGGAGTGTACATACGACAGGGATCACTGAAGCTTTCTTT.

The CDR3 loop is CASRLPSGSLMADTQYF. The CDR3 nucleotides are TGTGCAAGTCGCTTACCTAGCGGGAGTTTAATGGCAGATACGCAGTATTTT. The chain carries TRBV12-2 and TRBJ2-3; the D call in the table, TRBD2, was not verified against the DNA. TRBV12-2 is classified as a pseudogene. This CDR3 contains 17 residues.

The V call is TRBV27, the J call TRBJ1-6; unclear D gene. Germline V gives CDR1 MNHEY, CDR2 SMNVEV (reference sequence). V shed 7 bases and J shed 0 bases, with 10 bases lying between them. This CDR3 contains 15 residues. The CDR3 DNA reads TGTGCCAGCAAGGAGGTTCGCTCCTATAATTCACCCCTCCACTTT. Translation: CASKEVRSYNSPLHF.

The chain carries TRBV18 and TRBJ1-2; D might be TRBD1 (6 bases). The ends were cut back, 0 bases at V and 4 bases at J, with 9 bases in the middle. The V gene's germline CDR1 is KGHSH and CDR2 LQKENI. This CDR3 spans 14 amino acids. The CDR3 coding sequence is TGTGCCAGCTCACCACCAACAGGGTCCTATGGCTACACCTTC. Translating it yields CASSPPTGSYGYTF.

The CDR3 region is CAIRRGGEGAWEQYF. In DNA, the CDR3 is TGTGCCATCCGGCGGGGGGGGGAGGGGGCCTGGGAGCAGTACTTC. This chain joins TRBV10-3 and TRBJ2-7, with 9 bases lining up with TRBD2. The CDR3 has 15 residues. CDR1 and CDR2 (germline): ENHRY, SYGVKD. J lost 7 bases, V lost 8 bases, and 15 bases had no gene match.

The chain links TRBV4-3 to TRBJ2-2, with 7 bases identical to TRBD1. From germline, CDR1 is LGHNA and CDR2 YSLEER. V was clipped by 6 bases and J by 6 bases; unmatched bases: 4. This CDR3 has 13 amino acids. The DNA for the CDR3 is TGCGCCAGCAGTTCCCAGGGGGCCGGGGAGCTGTTTTTT. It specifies CASSSQGAGELFF.

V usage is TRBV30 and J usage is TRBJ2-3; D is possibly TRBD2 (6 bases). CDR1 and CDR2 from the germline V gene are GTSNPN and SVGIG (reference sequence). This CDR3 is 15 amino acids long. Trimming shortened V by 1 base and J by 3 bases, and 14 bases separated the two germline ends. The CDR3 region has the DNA TGTGCCTGGAGTGGGGGACTTTCCCCGACAGATACGCAGTATTTT. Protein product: CAWSGGLSPTDTQYF. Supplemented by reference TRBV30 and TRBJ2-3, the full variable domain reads SQTIHQWPATLVQPVGSPLSLECTVEGTSNPNLYWYRQAAGRGLQLLFYSVGIGQISSEVPQNLSASRPQDRQFILSSKKLLLSDSGFYLCAWSGGLSPTDTQYFGPGTRLTVL.

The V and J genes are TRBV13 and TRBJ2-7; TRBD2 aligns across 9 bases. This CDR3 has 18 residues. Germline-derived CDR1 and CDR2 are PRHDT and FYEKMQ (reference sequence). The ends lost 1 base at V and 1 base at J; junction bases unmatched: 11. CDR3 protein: CASSLEVSSSGKSYEQYF. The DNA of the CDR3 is TGTGCCAGCAGCTTAGAGGTTTCGTCTAGCGGGAAGTCCTACGAGCAGTACTTC.

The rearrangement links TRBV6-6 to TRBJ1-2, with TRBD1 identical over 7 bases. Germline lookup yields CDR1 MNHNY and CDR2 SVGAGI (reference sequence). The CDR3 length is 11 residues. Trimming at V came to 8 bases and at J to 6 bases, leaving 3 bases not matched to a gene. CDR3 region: CASGQADGYTF. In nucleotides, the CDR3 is TGTGCCAGCGGACAGGCCGATGGCTACACCTTC.

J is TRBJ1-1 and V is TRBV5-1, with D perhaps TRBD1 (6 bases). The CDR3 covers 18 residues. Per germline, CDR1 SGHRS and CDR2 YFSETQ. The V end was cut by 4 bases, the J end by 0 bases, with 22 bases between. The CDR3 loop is CASSRSRGGGIMNTEAFF. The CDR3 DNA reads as TGCGCCAGCAGCCGAAGTCGGGGCGGGGGCATCATGAACACTGAAGCTTTCTTT.

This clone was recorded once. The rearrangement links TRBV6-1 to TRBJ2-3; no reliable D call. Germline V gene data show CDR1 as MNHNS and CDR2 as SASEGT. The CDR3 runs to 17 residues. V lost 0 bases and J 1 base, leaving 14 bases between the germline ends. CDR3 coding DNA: TGTGCCAGCAGTGAAGCGTGGAGCCTTCCAGGCACAGATACGCAGTATTTT. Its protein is CASSEAWSLPGTDTQYF.

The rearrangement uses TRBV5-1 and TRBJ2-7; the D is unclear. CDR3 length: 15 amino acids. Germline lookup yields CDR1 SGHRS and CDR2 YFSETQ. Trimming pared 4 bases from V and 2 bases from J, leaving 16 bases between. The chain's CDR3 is CASSPSPGNPYEQYF. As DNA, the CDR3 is TGCGCCAGCAGCCCATCACCGGGTAACCCCTACGAGCAGTACTTC. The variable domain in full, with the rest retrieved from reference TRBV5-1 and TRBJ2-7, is KAGVTQTPRYLIKTRGQQVTLSCSPISGHRSVSWYQQTPGQGLQFLFEYFSETQRNKGNFPGRFSGRQFSNSRSEMNVSTLELGDSALYLCASSPSPGNPYEQYFGPGTRLTVT.

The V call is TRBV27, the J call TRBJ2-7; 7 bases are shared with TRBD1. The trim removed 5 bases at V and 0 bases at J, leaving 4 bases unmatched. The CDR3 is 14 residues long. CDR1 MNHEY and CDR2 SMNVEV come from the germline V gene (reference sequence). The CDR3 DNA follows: TGTGCCAGCAGTGGACAGGAAAGCTCCTACGAGCAGTACTTC. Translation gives CASSGQESSYEQYF.